Following are 4 T cell receptor beta chains from one sample sequenced in a study of beta chain features in type 1 diabetes. Investigators reverse transcribed all isolated RNA, so they sequenced expressed TCRB transcripts. Measured with immunoSEQ multiplex PCR; TCRdb has only the in-frame clones, and not every one. In the table there are under 550,000 clones, approximately 10% of which are singletons. The sample taken for sequencing was naive CD4+ T cells from blood. The receptors here all came from a woman younger than 35 in good health.

The V call is TRBV29-1, the J call TRBJ2-3; 7 nucleotides align to TRBD1. Germline values: CDR1 SQVTM, CDR2 ANQGSEA. V was pared by 2 bases and J by 5 bases, with 1 base of the junction left unmatched. The CDR3 is 12 amino acids. The CDR3 region is CSVEYRGDTQYF. The CDR3 bases are TGCAGCGTTGAATACAGGGGAGATACGCAGTATTTT.

V and J are TRBV9 and TRBJ2-3; perhaps TRBD1 as D (6 bases). The CDR3 consists of 16 residues. Germline V CDR1 and CDR2: SGDLS, YYNGEE. The V gene lost 4 bases and the J gene lost 3 bases, with 18 bases spanning the gap. The CDR3 DNA reads as TGTGCCAGCAGCTCGCAGGGGTTCCGGCCGACAGATACGCAGTATTTT. Amino acids: CASSSQGFRPTDTQYF.

This clone was seen only a few times. The V and J genes are TRBV4-3 and TRBJ2-1; either TRBD1 or TRBD2 may fit D (6 bases each). The germline V gene encodes CDR1 LGHNA and CDR2 YSLEER. V lost 0 bases and J 7 bases, leaving 19 bases between the germline ends. CDR3 size: 17 residues. The CDR3 coding sequence is TGCGCCAGCAGCCAAGAGGGGCTACGACAGGAGGGGAATGAGCAGTTCTTC. Protein sequence: CASSQEGLRQEGNEQFF.

This clone has a handful of counts. V and J are TRBV7-2 and TRBJ2-7; no clear D gene. There are 15 residues in the CDR3. V was trimmed by 0 bases and J by 4 bases, leaving 13 bases between them. Germline lookup yields CDR1 SGHTA and CDR2 FQGNSA. Here the CDR3 reads CASSLAPGTAYEQYF. The DNA for the CDR3 is TGTGCCAGCAGCTTAGCCCCGGGTACGGCGTACGAGCAGTACTTC.